The 20 T cell receptor beta chains below come from one sample, sequenced in a study of tumor-infiltrating lymphocytes in primary liver carcinoma. The investigators made TCR beta cDNA from approximately 500 ng total RNA, using a constant-region primer. Sequencing libraries for TCR beta derived from three nested multiplex PCR rounds that used slightly modified ARM-PCR. Investigators reported that the first two PCR rounds, at around 9 cycles each, used TRBV1-TRBV30 forward primers with a C-beta reverse primer. TCRdb fed the multiplex PCR reads into MiXCR, producing one record per CDR3 protein. This sample yields 95,000 to 100,000 distinct CDR3 sequences, of which around 73% are seen a single time; 9% to 15% belongs to the top ten. It was from approximately 22-30 mg of unsorted bulk tissue that RNA and DNA were co-extracted. Sequenced input: liver tumor tissue from sampling region 2. Subset in this sample: tumor region T2, inferior pole. These receptors all come from a woman aged 60 to 75 with primary liver carcinoma and hepatitis B virus infection.

This clonotype was recorded only once. In this CDR3 the conserved last residue, phenylalanine or tryptophan, is missing, so a read error is likely. Here the CDR3 DNA reads TGTGCCAGTAGCTTATTTTCAGCCAGGGGTTTCCAAGAGACCCAGTACTAC. Encoded protein: CASSLFSARGFQETQYY. The J gene is TRBJ2-5, the V gene TRBV11-2, with D perhaps TRBD1 (6 bases). The CDR3 totals 17 residues. The V gene's germline CDR1 is SGHAT and CDR2 FQNNGV.

This clonotype is a singleton in its sample. At one boundary the junction diverges from the germline segment, which might be a read error. CDR3 protein: CSVGGSSGTYNERFF. The CDR3 DNA reads TGCAGCGTTGGGGGGTCTAGCGGAACATACAATGAGCGGTTCTTT. The chain uses TRBV29-1 and TRBJ2-1, with TRBD2 identical over 7 bases. The germline V gene encodes CDR1 SQVTM and CDR2 ANQGSEA. This CDR3 has 15 residues.

About this clonotype itself: Mismatch with germline at one junction end may stem from a read error. The rearrangement joins TRBV11-2 to TRBJ2-7, with no clear D. This CDR3 region has 15 residues. CDR1 and CDR2 from the germline V gene are SGHAT and FQNNGV. The CDR3 region has the DNA TGTGTCAACAGCTTAGATCGGGCTTGCGGCTACGAGCAGCACTTC. It is translated as CVNSLDRACGYEQHF.

On this clonotype: A junction end diverges from the germline sequence, so it may reflect a read error. This rearrangement joins TRBV4-1 to TRBJ2-5, with 10 bases lining up with TRBD2. The CDR3 runs 15 residues. Germline CDR1 and CDR2: MGHRA and YSYEKL. CDR3 region: CVSSRPSGRGETQYF. The CDR3, as DNA: TGCGTCAGCAGCAGACCCAGCGGGAGGGGAGAGACCCAGTACTTC.

With regard to this clonotype: No conserved phenylalanine or tryptophan ends this CDR3, so it is likely a read error. The V gene is TRBV4-2, the J gene TRBJ2-1; TRBD1 or TRBD2 may be the D gene (6 bases each). The CDR3 sequence is 16 residues long. The germline V gene has CDR1 LGHNA and CDR2 YNFKEQ. The CDR3 reads CASSQNGGSPYNVQFY. The CDR3 DNA is TGTGCCAGCAGTCAAAACGGGGGCAGTCCCTACAATGTGCAGTTCTAC.

This clonotype was observed a single time. This may be a read error, as it is one base from a much larger clone. The rearrangement joins TRBV7-8 to TRBJ1-1; tentatively, D is TRBD1 (5 bases). Per the germline V gene, CDR1 is SGHVS and CDR2 is FQNEAQ. The CDR3 is 14 residues long. CDR3 in amino acids: CASLPGGGNTEVFF. DNA for the CDR3: TGTGCCAGCCTGCCTGGGGGAGGGAACACTGAAGTTTTCTTT.

Note on this clonotype: Relative to the germline gene, one junction end is altered; a read error may explain this. V gene TRBV6-5 combines with J gene TRBJ2-3; tentative D call: TRBD2 (5 bases). Looked up from germline, CDR1 is MNHEY and CDR2 is SVGAGI. There are 14 residues in the CDR3. The CDR3 sequence is CASVGSSSTDTHYF. DNA for the CDR3: TGTGCCAGCGTTGGGAGTTCAAGCACAGATACGCACTATTTT.

Relative to its sample, this clonotype is medium-sized. V and J are TRBV11-2 and TRBJ1-2; the match to TRBD1 covers 12 bases. The CDR3 is 16 amino acids. Trimming cost V 6 bases and J 7 bases; bases outside gene matches: 12. Germline CDR1 SGHAT, CDR2 FQNNGV. The chain's CDR3 is CASSLTPGTGGSGYTF. The CDR3 region has the DNA TGTGCCAGCAGTCTAACCCCCGGGACAGGGGGCAGTGGCTACACCTTC. Full variable domain (missing parts from reference TRBV11-2 and TRBJ1-2): EAGVAQSPRYKIIEKRQSVAFWCNPISGHATLYWYQQILGQGPKLLIQFQNNGVVDDSQLPKDRFSAERLKGVDSTLKIQPAKLEDSAVYLCASSLTPGTGGSGYTFGSGTRLTVV.

This clonotype has a count of ten or more. J is TRBJ2-7 and V is TRBV10-1; the match to TRBD2 covers 14 bases. Germline V gene data show CDR1 as WNHNN and CDR2 as SYGVQD (reference sequence). After removal of 4 bases from V and 7 bases from J, the junction contained 12 bases not matched to a gene. The CDR3 loop spans 17 amino acids. Here the CDR3 DNA reads TGCGCCAGCAGTGGAACCCGGACTAGCGGGAGGTTGAGGGAGCAGTACTTC. It is translated as CASSGTRTSGRLREQYF.

About this clonotype: The germline gene is not matched at one end of the junction; a read error may be the cause. This chain connects TRBV11-2 to TRBJ2-5, with a weak D call TRBD1 (7 bases). This CDR3 is 15 amino acids long. Germline assignment: CDR1 SGHAT and CDR2 FQNNGV. CDR3 sequence reads: CASSFAGAGGKTRYF. CDR3 nucleotides: TGTGCCAGCAGTTTTGCCGGGGCAGGGGGGAAGACCCGGTACTTC. Looking up the rest from reference TRBV11-2 and TRBJ2-5 gives the full variable domain: EAGVAQSPRYKIIEKRQSVAFWCNPISGHATLYWYQQILGQGPKLLIQFQNNGVVDDSQLPKDRFSAERLKGVDSTLKIQPAKLEDSAVYLCASSFAGAGGKTRYFGPGTRLLVL.

This clonotype was observed many times. This chain joins TRBV6-2 or TRBV6-3 and TRBJ2-3; a weak D match, TRBD2 (6 bases). The germline V gene has CDR1 MNHEY and CDR2 SVGEGT. The ends were cut back, 6 bases at V and 0 bases at J, with 10 bases in the middle. This CDR3 contains 14 residues. CDR3 residues: CASRPLASTDTQYF. CDR3 DNA: TGTGCCAGCAGACCCCTAGCGAGCACAGATACGCAGTATTTT.

This clonotype has just one count. The chain carries TRBV7-8 and TRBJ2-4, with D hard to call. The germline CDR1 and CDR2 sequences are SGHVS and FQNEAQ. CDR3 length equals 15 residues. V lost 5 bases and J lost 11, with 22 bases in between. CDR3 loop: CASSASSVAKSFQYF. The CDR3 nucleotides are TGTGCCAGCAGCGCGAGCTCCGTAGCCAAAAGCTTTCAGTACTTC.

The chain uses TRBV11-2 and TRBJ2-2; 12 bases map to TRBD2. The CDR3 consists of 15 residues. Germline V gene sequence: CDR1 SGHAT, CDR2 FQNNGV. V shed 9 bases and J 6 bases; nucleotides not matched to a gene: 8. The CDR3 region is CASSRTSGKPGELFF. Here the CDR3 DNA reads TGTGCCAGTAGTCGGACTAGCGGGAAGCCCGGGGAGCTGTTTTTT.

This clonotype was seen ten or more times. The chain carries TRBV6-1 and TRBJ2-7; maybe TRBD2 (5 bases). Germline CDR1 is MNHNS and CDR2 is SASEGT. The CDR3 sequence is 12 residues long. The V and J ends lost 7 bases and 6 bases respectively, with 13 bases between them. CDR3 bases: TGTGCCAGCACCGTTCTAGGGAGCGAGCAGTACTTC. Translating gives CASTVLGSEQYF.

This clonotype was counted ten times or more. The J gene is TRBJ2-3, the V gene TRBV6-5, with D uncertain. In germline, CDR1 is MNHEY, CDR2 SVGAGI. This CDR3 has 11 amino acids. V lost 8 bases to trimming and J lost 2 bases, with 5 bases between them. CDR3 amino acids: CASGNTDTQYF. CDR3 sequence (DNA): TGTGCCAGCGGGAACACAGATACGCAGTATTTT.

Details on this clonotype: This CDR3 is missing its conserved last phenylalanine or tryptophan, likely due to a read error. The V and J genes are TRBV11-2 and TRBJ1-3, with D possibly being TRBD1 (5 bases). The V gene's germline CDR1 is SGHAT and CDR2 FQNNGV. Trimming pared 4 bases from V and 0 bases from J, leaving 22 bases between. The CDR3 sequence is 19 residues long. The CDR3 sequence is CASSSRPDRGAYSGNTIYS. CDR3 nucleotide sequence: TGTGCCAGCAGCTCTCGCCCGGATAGGGGAGCGTACTCTGGAAACACCATATATTCT.

As regards this clonotype: A much larger clonotype is one base distant, so this may be a read error. The CDR3 nucleotides are TGTGCCAGCAGCTTCTTTCGGGCGGGAGCCACAGATACGCAGTATTTT. It yields the protein CASSFFRAGATDTQYF. This chain connects TRBV7-9 to TRBJ2-3; 7 bases line up with TRBD2. CDR3 length: 16 residues. The J segment lost 2 bases and the V segment lost 3 bases, leaving 8 bases of the junction unmatched. CDR1 and CDR2 (germline): SEHNR, FQNEAQ (reference sequence).

The chain couples TRBV28 to TRBJ2-7, with 9 bases lining up with TRBD2. The length of the CDR3 is 16 residues. Germline assignment: CDR1 MDHEN and CDR2 SYDVKM. V trimming: 4 bases; J trimming: 4 bases; junction bases outside the gene matches: 11. CDR3 nucleotide sequence: TGTGCCAGCAGTTCACCCGGCCTAGCGGGGATTTACGAGCAGTACTTC. It specifies CASSSPGLAGIYEQYF.

CDR3 amino acids: CASSTRAGRESQYF. The DNA for the CDR3 is TGTGCCAGCAGTACCAGAGCGGGAAGGGAGTCCCAGTACTTC. V gene TRBV28 combines with J gene TRBJ2-5, with TRBD2 identical over 7 bases. The CDR3 extends over 14 amino acids. Germline V gene data show CDR1 as MDHEN and CDR2 as SYDVKM. The V and J ends lost 5 bases and 9 bases, in that order; junction bases with no gene match: 12.

A note on this clonotype: The conserved phenylalanine or tryptophan normally closing the CDR3 is absent here, so this likely arose from a read error. The rearrangement uses TRBV5-4 and TRBJ2-1; no firm D call. With 0 bases removed from V and 5 bases from J, the gap between germline ends came to 15 bases. Per germline, CDR1 SGHNT and CDR2 YYREEE (reference sequence). There are 16 residues in the CDR3. The CDR3, as DNA: TGTGCCAGCAGCTTGGGCATACTGGGCCGTCACAATGAGCAGTTCTTA. This translates into CASSLGILGRHNEQFL.